Following are 22 T cell receptor beta chains from one sample sequenced in a study of response to subunit inactivated influenza vaccine. TCRdb independently ran MiXCR on the RT-PCR reads; one entry per CDR3 protein. The sample includes hundreds of thousands of distinct CDR3 sequences, 15% to 18% of them seen just once. The sequences come from PBMCs from blood, collected roughly 13 days after vaccination. The receptor set was obtained from a man aged 45-65 years who received an inactivated influenza vaccine.

This clonotype was detected only a few times. The chain links TRBV5-8 to TRBJ2-7; 7 bases match TRBD2. The CDR3 sequence is 14 residues long. Trimming removed 1 base from V and 5 bases from J; junction bases left unmatched: 6. Germline CDR1 is SGHTS and CDR2 is YDEGEE. CDR3 in amino acids: CASSLRGERHEQYF. CDR3 coding DNA: TGTGCCAGCAGCTTGCGGGGGGAAAGGCACGAGCAGTACTTC. The whole variable domain, remainder taken from reference TRBV5-8 and TRBJ2-7, is EAGVTQSPTHLIKTRGQQATLRCSPISGHTSVYWYQQALGLGLQFLLWYDEGEERNRGNFPPRFSGRQFPNYSSELNVNALELEDSALYLCASSLRGERHEQYFGPGTRLTVT.

The genes are TRBV7-9 and TRBJ1-4, with a tentative D call TRBD1 (6 bases). This CDR3 comprises 15 residues. The V gene's germline CDR1 is SEHNR and CDR2 FQNEAQ (reference sequence). V lost 3 bases to trimming and J lost 8 bases, with 16 bases between them. Here the CDR3 DNA reads TGTGCCAGCAGCTTGGAAGCTGGAGGGGGGGAAAAACTGTTTTTT. Translating it yields CASSLEAGGGEKLFF.

The chain couples TRBV5-5 to TRBJ1-2, with TRBD1 matching 9 bases. V trimming: 0 bases; J trimming: 8 bases; junction bases outside the gene matches: 5. The germline V gene has CDR1 SGHKS and CDR2 YYEKEE (reference sequence). This CDR3 spans 14 amino acids. The CDR3: CASSLGQGVKGYTF. The CDR3 DNA sequence: TGTGCCAGCAGCTTGGGACAGGGGGTCAAAGGCTACACCTTC.

The sample holds a few counts of this clonotype. The V call is TRBV7-8, the J call TRBJ2-5, with D possibly being TRBD1 (6 bases). Germline CDR1 SGHVS, CDR2 FQNEAQ. The ends were cut back, 7 bases at V and 5 bases at J, with 14 bases in the middle. This CDR3 contains 13 residues. This chain's CDR3 is CASTTGSSETQYF. In DNA, the CDR3 is TGTGCCAGCACTACAGGGTCCTCGGAGACCCAGTACTTC.

This clonotype occurred a few times. This chain joins TRBV20-1 and TRBJ2-1, with 9 bases fitting TRBD2. CDR1 DFQATT and CDR2 SNEGSKA come from the germline V gene (reference sequence). V lost 6 bases, J lost 1 base, and 4 bases stayed unmatched. The CDR3 contains 14 residues. The CDR3 nucleotides are TGCAGTGCCTCAAGCGGGAGGTCCTACAATGAGCAGTTCTTC. Amino acids: CSASSGRSYNEQFF.

The V gene is TRBV12-3 or TRBV12-4, the J gene TRBJ2-1, with 8 bases fitting TRBD2. V lost 1 base and J lost 2; bases outside the gene matches: 1. The CDR3 contains 15 residues. CDR3 sequence: CASSLGSGTYNEQFF. In DNA form, the CDR3 reads TGTGCCAGCAGTTTAGGTAGCGGGACCTACAATGAGCAGTTCTTC.

The gene calls are TRBV6-6 and TRBJ2-7; D may be TRBD2 (5 bases). Germline CDR1 and CDR2: MNHNY and SVGAGI (reference sequence). This CDR3 is built from 13 residues. Trimming left V 8 bases short and J 2 bases short, with 13 bases between. DNA of the CDR3: TGTGCCAGCCGGCTAGCTTCCACCTACGAGCAGTACTTC. Protein: CASRLASTYEQYF.

This clonotype turned up a few times. The chain has TRBV12-3 or TRBV12-4 and TRBJ1-2; TRBD1 matches 9 bases. Trimming removed 6 bases from V and 5 bases from J; junction bases left unmatched: 4. CDR3 length equals 13 residues. The CDR3 nucleotides are TGTGCCAGCAGAGACAGGGGGGGTTATGGCTACACCTTC. Its protein product is CASRDRGGYGYTF.

This clonotype turned up a few times. This chain links TRBV7-2 with TRBJ2-2; weak D call: TRBD2 (7 bases). The CDR3 runs 17 residues. V lost 3 bases and J 7 bases, leaving 21 bases between the germline ends. Germline CDR1 SGHTA, CDR2 FQGNSA. This CDR3 is CASSFSGGGSRGGELFF. CDR3 DNA sequence: TGTGCCAGCAGCTTCAGTGGCGGGGGCTCGAGGGGCGGGGAGCTGTTTTTT.

V gene TRBV29-1 combines with J gene TRBJ2-3; 7 positions agree with TRBD2. V lost 4 bases, J lost 3 bases, and 10 bases stayed unmatched. This CDR3 has 15 amino acids. Germline V lookup: CDR1 SQVTM, CDR2 ANQGSEA. The DNA for the CDR3 is TGCAGCGTTGGCCTTCTGGCGGGAGAGACAGATACGCAGTATTTT. Translation: CSVGLLAGETDTQYF.

This chain connects TRBV11-2 to TRBJ2-5; 7 bases agree with TRBD2. With V trimmed by 4 bases and J by 1 base, 9 bases remained unmatched. Germline V gene sequence: CDR1 SGHAT, CDR2 FQNNGV. The CDR3 consists of 16 residues. The CDR3 reads CASSYRSGQPQETQYF. DNA of the CDR3: TGTGCCAGCAGCTACCGTAGCGGGCAACCCCAAGAGACCCAGTACTTC.

The chain carries TRBV5-6 and TRBJ2-6; a weak D match, TRBD2 (5 bases). The V and J ends lost 5 bases and 4 bases respectively, with 13 bases between them. The CDR3 totals 15 residues. The germline CDR1 and CDR2 sequences are SGHDT and YYEEEE. The CDR3 reads CASREVGPGANVLTF. The CDR3 DNA reads TGTGCCAGCAGGGAGGTAGGGCCCGGGGCCAACGTCCTGACTTTC.

The chain combines TRBV7-3 with TRBJ2-2; no clear D. CDR3 length equals 14 residues. V dropped 3 bases and J dropped 7 bases, with 12 bases sitting between them. Germline assignment: CDR1 SGHTA and CDR2 FQGTGA. The CDR3 coding sequence is TGTGCCAGCAGCTTGGTAGGGCGCGGCGGGGAGCTGTTTTTT. Residues: CASSLVGRGGELFF.

This chain joins TRBV7-2 and TRBJ2-7, with D unresolved. Germline assignment: CDR1 SGHTA and CDR2 FQGNSA. CDR3 length: 12 residues. Trimming cost V 6 bases and J 7 bases, with 13 bases left between them. The CDR3 DNA is TGTGCCAGCAGTCCTGACACCCCTGAGCAGTACTTC. It encodes CASSPDTPEQYF. The complete variable domain, with remaining parts taken from reference TRBV7-2 and TRBJ2-7, reads GAGVSQSPSNKVTEKGKDVELRCDPISGHTALYWYRQSLGQGLEFLIYFQGNSAPDKSGLPSDRFSAERTGGSVSTLTIQRTQQEDSAVYLCASSPDTPEQYFGPGTRLTVT.

This clonotype is a singleton in its sample. CDR3 in amino acids: CAISEGTVQETQYF. The DNA of the CDR3 is TGTGCCATCAGTGAAGGGACAGTACAAGAGACCCAGTACTTC. The rearrangement uses TRBV10-3 and TRBJ2-5; TRBD1 aligns across 7 bases. The V gene end was trimmed by 3 bases and the J gene end by 2 bases; junction bases not matched to a gene: 3. The germline V gene encodes CDR1 ENHRY and CDR2 SYGVKD. The CDR3 loop spans 14 amino acids.

This clonotype was found a few times. The rearrangement links TRBV7-6 to TRBJ1-1; D call uncertain. From germline, CDR1 is SGHVS and CDR2 FNYEAQ. The length of the CDR3 is 13 residues. The V end lost 4 bases, the J end lost 11 bases, and 17 bases lay between the germline ends. CDR3 sequence reads: CASSSYTTQMAFF. The CDR3 coding sequence is TGTGCCAGCAGCTCTTATACGACCCAAATGGCTTTCTTT.

This clonotype was counted between two and nine times. The chain is built from TRBV6-5 and TRBJ2-7; 9 nucleotides align to TRBD2. J was trimmed by 2 bases and V by 2 bases; bases with no gene match: 4. CDR1 MNHEY and CDR2 SVGAGI come from the germline V gene. The CDR3 sequence is 15 residues long. CDR3 in DNA: TGTGCCAGCAGTTACGCAGCTAGCGGGACCTACGAGCAGTACTTC. It translates to CASSYAASGTYEQYF.

The V gene is TRBV30, the J gene TRBJ2-2; 9 nucleotides match TRBD2. The CDR3 runs to 16 residues. Germline trimming cut 4 bases from V and 4 bases from J; bases unmatched to any gene: 10. Germline assignment: CDR1 GTSNPN and CDR2 SVGIG (reference sequence). DNA for the CDR3: TGTGCCTGGAACGCGTTTGGACTAGCGAGCACCGGGGAGCTGTTTTTT. Translated, it gives CAWNAFGLASTGELFF.

The chain links TRBV29-1 to TRBJ2-1, with D perhaps TRBD1 (6 bases). V shed 6 bases and J shed 11 bases, with 20 bases lying between them. Per germline, CDR1 SQVTM and CDR2 ANQGSEA. The CDR3 contains 13 residues. CDR3 in amino acids: CSVQQGTNSKQFF. In nucleotides, the CDR3 is TGCAGCGTCCAACAGGGTACGAATTCGAAGCAGTTCTTC.

The rearrangement joins TRBV20-1 to TRBJ1-5, with TRBD1 as a possible D gene (5 bases). CDR1 DFQATT and CDR2 SNEGSKA come from the germline V gene (reference sequence). The CDR3 is made up of 16 amino acids. The ends were cut back, 2 bases at V and 1 base at J, with 15 bases in the middle. CDR3 sequence reads: CSARMRGSRSNQPQHF. The DNA for the CDR3 is TGCAGTGCTAGAATGCGGGGGAGTCGGAGCAATCAGCCCCAGCATTTT.

In this sample, this clonotype turned up a few times. This CDR3 is CASSGERSTSNQPQHF. CDR3 nucleotide sequence: TGTGCCAGCAGTGGAGAGAGAAGTACAAGCAATCAGCCCCAGCATTTT. The rearrangement links TRBV2 to TRBJ1-5, with unresolved D. Trimming stripped 4 bases from V and 1 base from J, with 14 bases between. Germline-derived CDR1 and CDR2 are SNHLY and FYNNEI. The CDR3 has 16 amino acids.

CDR3 amino acids: CASSPGQGARSGNTIYF. The CDR3, as DNA: TGTGCCAGCAGCCCAGGACAGGGGGCCCGTTCTGGAAACACCATATATTTT. The chain uses TRBV9 and TRBJ1-3; 11 positions agree with TRBD1. CDR3 size: 17 residues. Per the germline V gene, CDR1 is SGDLS and CDR2 is YYNGEE. V lost 4 bases to trimming and J lost 1 base; unmatched junction nucleotides: 7.